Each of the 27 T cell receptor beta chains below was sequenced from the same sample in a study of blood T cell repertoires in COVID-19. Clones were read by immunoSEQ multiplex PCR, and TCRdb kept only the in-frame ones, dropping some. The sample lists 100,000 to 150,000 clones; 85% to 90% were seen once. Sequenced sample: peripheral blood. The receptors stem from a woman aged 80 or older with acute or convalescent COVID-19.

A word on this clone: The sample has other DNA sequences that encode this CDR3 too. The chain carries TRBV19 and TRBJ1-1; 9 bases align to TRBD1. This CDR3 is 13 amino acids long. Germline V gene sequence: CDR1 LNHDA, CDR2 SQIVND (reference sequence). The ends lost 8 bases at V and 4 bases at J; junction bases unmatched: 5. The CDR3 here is CASRVTGGTEAFF. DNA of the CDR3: TGTGCCAGTCGTGTGACAGGGGGCACTGAAGCTTTCTTT.

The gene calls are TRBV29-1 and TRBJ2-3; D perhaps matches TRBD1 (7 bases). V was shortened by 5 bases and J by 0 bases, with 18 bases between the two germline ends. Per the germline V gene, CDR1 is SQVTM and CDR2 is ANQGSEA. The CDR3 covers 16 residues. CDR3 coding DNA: TGCAGCGTTAGACGCACCCAGGGGGGTAGCACAGATACGCAGTATTTT. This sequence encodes CSVRRTQGGSTDTQYF.

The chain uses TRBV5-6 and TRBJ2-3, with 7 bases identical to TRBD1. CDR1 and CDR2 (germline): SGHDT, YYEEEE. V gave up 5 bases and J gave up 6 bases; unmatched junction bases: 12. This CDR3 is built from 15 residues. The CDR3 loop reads CASSYRDRFMDTQYF. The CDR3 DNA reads TGTGCCAGCAGTTACCGGGACAGATTTATGGATACGCAGTATTTT.

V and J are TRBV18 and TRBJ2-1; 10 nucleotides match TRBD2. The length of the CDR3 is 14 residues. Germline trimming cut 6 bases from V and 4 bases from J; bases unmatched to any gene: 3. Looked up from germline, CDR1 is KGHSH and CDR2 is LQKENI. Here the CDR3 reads CASSDSGGYNEQFF. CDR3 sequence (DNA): TGTGCCAGCTCGGATAGCGGGGGGTACAATGAGCAGTTCTTC.

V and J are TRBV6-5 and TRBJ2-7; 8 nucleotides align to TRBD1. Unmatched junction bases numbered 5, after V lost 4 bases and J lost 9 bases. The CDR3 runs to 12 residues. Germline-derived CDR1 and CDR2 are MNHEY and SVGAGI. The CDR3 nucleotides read TGTGCCAGCAGTTCCCTCACAGGGGGGCAGTACTTC. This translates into CASSSLTGGQYF.

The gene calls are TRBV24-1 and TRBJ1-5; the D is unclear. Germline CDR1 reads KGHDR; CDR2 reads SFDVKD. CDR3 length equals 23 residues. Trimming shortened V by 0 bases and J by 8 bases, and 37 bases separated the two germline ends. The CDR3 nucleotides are TGTGCCACCAGTGATTTGTGTCCGGCGTTCACCTCCGATAAGCTGAGGGATGTCAAGCCCCAGCATTTT. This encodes CATSDLCPAFTSDKLRDVKPQHF.

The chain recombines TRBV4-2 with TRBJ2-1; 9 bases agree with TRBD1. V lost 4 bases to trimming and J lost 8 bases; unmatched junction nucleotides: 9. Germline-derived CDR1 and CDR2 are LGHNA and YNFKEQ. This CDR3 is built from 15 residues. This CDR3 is CASSPSSRQGDEQFF. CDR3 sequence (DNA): TGTGCCAGCAGCCCGTCCTCTAGACAGGGGGATGAGCAGTTCTTC.

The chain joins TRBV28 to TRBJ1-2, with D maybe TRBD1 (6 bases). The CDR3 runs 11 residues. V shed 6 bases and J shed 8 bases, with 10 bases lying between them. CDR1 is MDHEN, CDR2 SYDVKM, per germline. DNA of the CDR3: TGTGCCAGCAGCACAGGGTGGGGCTACACCTTC. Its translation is CASSTGWGYTF.

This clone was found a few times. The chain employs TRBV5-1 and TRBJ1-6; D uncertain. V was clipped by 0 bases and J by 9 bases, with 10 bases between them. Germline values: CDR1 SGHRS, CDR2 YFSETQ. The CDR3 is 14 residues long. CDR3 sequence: CASSLGAGSSPLHF. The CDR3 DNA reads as TGCGCCAGCAGCTTGGGAGCAGGCTCTTCACCCCTCCACTTT.

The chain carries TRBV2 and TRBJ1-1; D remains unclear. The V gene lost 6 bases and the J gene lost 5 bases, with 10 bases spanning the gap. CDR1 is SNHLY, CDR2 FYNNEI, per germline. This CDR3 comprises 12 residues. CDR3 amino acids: CASRPGRTEAFF. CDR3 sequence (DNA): TGTGCCAGCAGACCTGGTCGGACTGAAGCTTTCTTT.

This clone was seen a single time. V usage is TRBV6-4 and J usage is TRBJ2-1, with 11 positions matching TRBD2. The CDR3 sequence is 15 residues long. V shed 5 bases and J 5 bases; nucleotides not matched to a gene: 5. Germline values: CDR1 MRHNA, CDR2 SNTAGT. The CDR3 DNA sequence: TGTGCCAGCAGTCCCGGGACTAGCGGCCACAATGAGCAGTTCTTC. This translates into CASSPGTSGHNEQFF.

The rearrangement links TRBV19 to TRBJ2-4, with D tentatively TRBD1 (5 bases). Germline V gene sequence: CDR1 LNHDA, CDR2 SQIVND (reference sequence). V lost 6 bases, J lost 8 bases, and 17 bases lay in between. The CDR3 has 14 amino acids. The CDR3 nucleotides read TGTGCCAGTAGCCCCAGGGCGCTTTCGGACATTCAGTACTTC. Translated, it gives CASSPRALSDIQYF. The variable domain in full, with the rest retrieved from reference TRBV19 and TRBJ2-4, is DGGITQSPKYLFRKEGQNVTLSCEQNLNHDAMYWYRQDPGQGLRLIYYSQIVNDFQKGDIAEGYSVSREKKESFPLTVTSAQKNPTAFYLCASSPRALSDIQYFGAGTRLSVL.

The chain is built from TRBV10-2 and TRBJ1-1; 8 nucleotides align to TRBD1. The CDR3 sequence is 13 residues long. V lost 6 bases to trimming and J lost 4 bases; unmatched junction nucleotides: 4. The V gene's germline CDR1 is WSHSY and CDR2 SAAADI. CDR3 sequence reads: CASRGQGITEAFF. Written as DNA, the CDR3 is TGCGCCAGCAGAGGACAGGGAATCACTGAAGCTTTCTTT.

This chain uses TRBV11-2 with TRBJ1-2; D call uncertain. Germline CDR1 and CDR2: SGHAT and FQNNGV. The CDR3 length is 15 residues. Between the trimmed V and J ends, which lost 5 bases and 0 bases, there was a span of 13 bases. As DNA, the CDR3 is TGTGCCAGCAGCGTTCCCGGGATTCCTAACTATGGCTACACCTTC. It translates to CASSVPGIPNYGYTF.

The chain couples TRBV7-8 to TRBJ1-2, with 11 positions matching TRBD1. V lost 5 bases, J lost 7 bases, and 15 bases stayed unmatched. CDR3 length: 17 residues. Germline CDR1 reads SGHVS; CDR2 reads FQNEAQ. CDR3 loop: CASSHRFVGQGASGYTF. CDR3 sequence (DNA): TGTGCCAGCAGCCACCGCTTTGTTGGACAGGGGGCGTCTGGCTACACCTTC.

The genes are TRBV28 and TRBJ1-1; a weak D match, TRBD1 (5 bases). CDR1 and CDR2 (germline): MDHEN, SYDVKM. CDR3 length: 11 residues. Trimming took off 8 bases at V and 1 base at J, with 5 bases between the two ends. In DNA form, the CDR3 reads TGTGCCAGCCAGGGGAACACTGAAGCTTTCTTT. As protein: CASQGNTEAFF.

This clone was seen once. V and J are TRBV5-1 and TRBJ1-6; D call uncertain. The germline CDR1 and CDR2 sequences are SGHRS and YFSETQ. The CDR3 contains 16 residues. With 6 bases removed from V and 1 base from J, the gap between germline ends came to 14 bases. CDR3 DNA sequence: TGCGCCAGCACCCCGGAGTCATGGTCCTATAATTCACCCCTCCACTTT. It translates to CASTPESWSYNSPLHF. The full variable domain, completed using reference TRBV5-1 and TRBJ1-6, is KAGVTQTPRYLIKTRGQQVTLSCSPISGHRSVSWYQQTPGQGLQFLFEYFSETQRNKGNFPGRFSGRQFSNSRSEMNVSTLELGDSALYLCASTPESWSYNSPLHFGNGTRLTVT.

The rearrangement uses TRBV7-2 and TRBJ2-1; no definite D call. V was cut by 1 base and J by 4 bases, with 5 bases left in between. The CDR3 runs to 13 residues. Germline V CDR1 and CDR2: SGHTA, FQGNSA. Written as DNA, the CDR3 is TGTGCCAGCAGCTTAGACACATACAATGAGCAGTTCTTC. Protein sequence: CASSLDTYNEQFF.

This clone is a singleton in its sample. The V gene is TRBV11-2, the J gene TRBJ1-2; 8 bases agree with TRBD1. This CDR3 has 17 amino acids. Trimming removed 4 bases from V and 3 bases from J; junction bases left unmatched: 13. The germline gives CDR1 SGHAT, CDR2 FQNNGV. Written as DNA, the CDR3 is TGTGCCAGCAGCTCACACGGGGGGCAGGGGGCTGACTATGGCTACACCTTC. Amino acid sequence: CASSSHGGQGADYGYTF. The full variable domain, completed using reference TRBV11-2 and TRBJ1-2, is EAGVAQSPRYKIIEKRQSVAFWCNPISGHATLYWYQQILGQGPKLLIQFQNNGVVDDSQLPKDRFSAERLKGVDSTLKIQPAKLEDSAVYLCASSSHGGQGADYGYTFGSGTRLTVV.

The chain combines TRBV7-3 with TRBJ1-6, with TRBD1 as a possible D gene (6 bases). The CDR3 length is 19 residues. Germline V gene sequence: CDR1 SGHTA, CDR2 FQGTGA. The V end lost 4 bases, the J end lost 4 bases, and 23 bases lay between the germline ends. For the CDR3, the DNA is TGTGCCAGCAGCTCCACTCACCCGGGACACCAAAGGTATAATTCACCCCTCCACTTT. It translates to CASSSTHPGHQRYNSPLHF.

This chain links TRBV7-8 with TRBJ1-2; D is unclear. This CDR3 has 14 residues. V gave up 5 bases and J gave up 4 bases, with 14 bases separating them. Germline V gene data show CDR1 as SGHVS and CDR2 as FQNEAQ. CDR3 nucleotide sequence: TGTGCCAGCAGCCTAGGTCGGGATCTCTATGGCTACACCTTC. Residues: CASSLGRDLYGYTF.

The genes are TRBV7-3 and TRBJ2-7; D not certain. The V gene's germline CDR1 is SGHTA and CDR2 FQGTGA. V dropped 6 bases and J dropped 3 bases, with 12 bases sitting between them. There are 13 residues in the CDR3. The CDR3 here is CASSSSRGYEQYF. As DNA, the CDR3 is TGTGCCAGCAGTTCGAGTCGAGGCTACGAGCAGTACTTC. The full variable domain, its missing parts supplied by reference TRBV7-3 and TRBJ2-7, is GAGVSQTPSNKVTEKGKYVELRCDPISGHTALYWYRQSLGQGPEFLIYFQGTGAADDSGLPNDRFFAVRPEGSVSTLKIQRTERGDSAVYLCASSSSRGYEQYFGPGTRLTVT.

The CDR3: CASSLTVGYGYTF. CDR3 DNA sequence: TGTGCCAGCAGTTTGACAGTGGGGTATGGCTACACCTTC. The genes are TRBV27 and TRBJ1-2, with D perhaps TRBD1 (5 bases). This CDR3 contains 13 residues. Germline CDR1 and CDR2: MNHEY and SMNVEV (reference sequence). V dropped 3 bases and J dropped 5 bases, with 10 bases sitting between them.

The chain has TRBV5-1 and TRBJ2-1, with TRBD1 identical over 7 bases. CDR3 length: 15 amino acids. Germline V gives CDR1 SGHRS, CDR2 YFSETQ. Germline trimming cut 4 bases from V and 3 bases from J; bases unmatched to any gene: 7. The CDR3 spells CASSPTGIGYNEQFF. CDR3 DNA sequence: TGCGCCAGCAGCCCGACAGGGATCGGCTACAATGAGCAGTTCTTC.

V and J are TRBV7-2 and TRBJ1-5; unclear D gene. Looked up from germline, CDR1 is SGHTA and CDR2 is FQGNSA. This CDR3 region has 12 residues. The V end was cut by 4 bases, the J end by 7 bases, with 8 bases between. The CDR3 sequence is CASSSEGQPQHF. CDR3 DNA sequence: TGTGCCAGCAGCTCGGAGGGACAGCCCCAGCATTTT.

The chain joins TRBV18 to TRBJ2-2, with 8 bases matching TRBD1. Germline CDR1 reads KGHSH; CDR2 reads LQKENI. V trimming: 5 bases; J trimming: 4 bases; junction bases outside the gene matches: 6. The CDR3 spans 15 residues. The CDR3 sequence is CASSEGQVGTGELFF. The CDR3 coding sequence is TGTGCCAGCTCAGAGGGACAGGTCGGCACCGGGGAGCTGTTTTTT. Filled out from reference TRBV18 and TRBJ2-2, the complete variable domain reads NAGVMQNPRHLVRRRGQEARLRCSPMKGHSHVYWYRQLPEEGLKFMVYLQKENIIDESGMPKERFSAEFPKEGPSILRIQQVVRGDSAAYFCASSEGQVGTGELFFGEGSRLTVL.

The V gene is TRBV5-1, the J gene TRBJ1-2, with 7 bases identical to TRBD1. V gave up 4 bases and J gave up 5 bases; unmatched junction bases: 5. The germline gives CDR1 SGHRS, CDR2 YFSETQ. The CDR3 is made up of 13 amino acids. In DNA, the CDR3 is TGCGCCAGCAGCCGGGACAGCCTTTATGGCTACACCTTC. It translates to CASSRDSLYGYTF.